The clone carrying this TCR beta chain was observed many times. TCRdb itself ran the 5' RACE reads through MiXCR, one entry per CDR3 protein. The sample yields 500,000 to 650,000 distinct CDR3 sequences, approximately 12% seen once. Per the germline V gene, CDR1 is SGHRS and CDR2 is YFSETQ. V was pared by 1 base and J by 4 bases, with 12 bases between. This CDR3 contains 14 residues. The data belong to a study of T cells after yellow fever vaccination. The chain has TRBV5-1 and TRBJ2-7, with TRBD2 as a possible D gene (7 bases). The clonotype comes from a man aged 25 to 45 who received the YFV17D yellow fever vaccine. This specimen was PBMCs, taken on the day of the yellow fever booster vaccination. The CDR3 nucleotides read TGCGCCAGCAGCTTGTTAGGGGGGGAGTACGAGCAGTACTTC. Translated, it gives CASSLLGGEYEQYF.